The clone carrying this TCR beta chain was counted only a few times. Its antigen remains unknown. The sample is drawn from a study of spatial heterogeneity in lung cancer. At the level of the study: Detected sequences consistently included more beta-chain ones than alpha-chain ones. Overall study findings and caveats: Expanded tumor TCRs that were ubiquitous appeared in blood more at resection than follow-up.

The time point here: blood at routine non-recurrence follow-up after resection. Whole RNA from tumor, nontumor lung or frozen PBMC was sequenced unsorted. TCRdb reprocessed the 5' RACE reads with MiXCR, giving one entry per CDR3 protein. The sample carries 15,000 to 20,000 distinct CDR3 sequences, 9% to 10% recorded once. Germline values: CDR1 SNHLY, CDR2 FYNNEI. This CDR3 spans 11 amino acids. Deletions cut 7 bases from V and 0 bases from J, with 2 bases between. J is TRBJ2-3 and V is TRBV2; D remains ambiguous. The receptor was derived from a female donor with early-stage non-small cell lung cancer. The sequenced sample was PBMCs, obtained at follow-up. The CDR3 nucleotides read TGTGCCAGCACCAGCACAGATACGCAGTATTTT. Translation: CASTSTDTQYF.